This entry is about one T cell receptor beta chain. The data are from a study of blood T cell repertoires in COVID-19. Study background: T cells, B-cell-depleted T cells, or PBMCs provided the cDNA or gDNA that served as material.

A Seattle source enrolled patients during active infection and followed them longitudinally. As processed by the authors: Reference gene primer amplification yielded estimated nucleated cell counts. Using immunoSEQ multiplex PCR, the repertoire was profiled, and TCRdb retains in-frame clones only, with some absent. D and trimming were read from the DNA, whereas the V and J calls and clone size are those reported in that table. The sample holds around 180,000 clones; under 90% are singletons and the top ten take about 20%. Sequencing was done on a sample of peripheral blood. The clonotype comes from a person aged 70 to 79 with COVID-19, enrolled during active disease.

The CDR3 loop reads CASSLILTNEKLFF. The CDR3 DNA follows: TGTGCCAGCAGCTTGATTCTAACTAATGAAAAACTGTTTTTT. V usage is TRBV5-5 and J usage is TRBJ1-4; D uncertain. Trimming took off 1 base at V and 1 base at J, with 5 bases between the two ends. The V gene's germline CDR1 is SGHKS and CDR2 YYEKEE (reference sequence). The CDR3 consists of 14 residues.